This T cell receptor beta chain was sequenced for a study of T cells expressing NK-cell markers. With UMIs, 5'RACE template switching was used to make TCR beta cDNA. TCRdb reprocessed the 5' RACE reads and reports one entry per CDR3 protein, with no DNA. This sample's table reports some 300,000 distinct CDR3 sequences. The CDR3 is 16 residues long. Sequenced: blood T cells: a sorted CD56 or NKG2C T cell subset, CD4+ or CD8+ T cells, or bulk PBMC T cells (not recorded which). The chain is built from TRBV12-3 or TRBV12-4 and TRBJ2-1; with no DNA, the TCRdb D assignment of TRBD2 cannot be verified. The clonotype was recovered from a man younger than 35 in good health. The chain's CDR3 is CASSTTGTSSYNEQFF.